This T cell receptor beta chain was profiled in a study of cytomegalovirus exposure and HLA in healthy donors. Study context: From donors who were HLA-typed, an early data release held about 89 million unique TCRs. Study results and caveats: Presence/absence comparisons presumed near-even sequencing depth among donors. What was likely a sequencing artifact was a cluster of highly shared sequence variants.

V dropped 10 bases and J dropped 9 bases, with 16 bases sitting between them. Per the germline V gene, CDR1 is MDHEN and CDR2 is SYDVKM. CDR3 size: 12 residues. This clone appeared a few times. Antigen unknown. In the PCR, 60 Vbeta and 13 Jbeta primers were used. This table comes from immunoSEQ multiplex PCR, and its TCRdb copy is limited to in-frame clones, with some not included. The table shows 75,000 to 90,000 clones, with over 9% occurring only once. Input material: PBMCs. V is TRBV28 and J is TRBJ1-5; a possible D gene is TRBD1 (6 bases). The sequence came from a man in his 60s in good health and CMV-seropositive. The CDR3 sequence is CAIASGVMPQHF. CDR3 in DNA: TGTGCCATCGCTTCAGGGGTCATGCCCCAGCATTTT.